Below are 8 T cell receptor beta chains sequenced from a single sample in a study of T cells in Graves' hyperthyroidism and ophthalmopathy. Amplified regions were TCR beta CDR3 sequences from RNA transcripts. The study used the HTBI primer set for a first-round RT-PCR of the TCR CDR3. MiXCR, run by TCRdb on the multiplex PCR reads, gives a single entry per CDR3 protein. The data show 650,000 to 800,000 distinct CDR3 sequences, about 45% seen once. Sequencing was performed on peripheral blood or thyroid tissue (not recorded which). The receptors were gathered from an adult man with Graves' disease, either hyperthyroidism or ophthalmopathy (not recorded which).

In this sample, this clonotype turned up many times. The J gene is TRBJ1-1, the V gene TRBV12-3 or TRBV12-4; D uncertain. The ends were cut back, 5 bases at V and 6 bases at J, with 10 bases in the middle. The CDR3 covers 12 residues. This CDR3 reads CASSPLGPEAFF. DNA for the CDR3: TGTGCCAGCAGTCCGTTGGGCCCTGAAGCTTTCTTT.

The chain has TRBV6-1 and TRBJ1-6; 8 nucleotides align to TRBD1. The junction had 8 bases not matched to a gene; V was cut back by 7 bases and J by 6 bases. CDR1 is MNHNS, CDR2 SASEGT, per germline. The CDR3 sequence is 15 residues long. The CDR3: CASNRDRTSNSPLHF. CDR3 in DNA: TGTGCCAGCAACCGGGACAGGACTTCTAATTCACCCCTCCACTTT.

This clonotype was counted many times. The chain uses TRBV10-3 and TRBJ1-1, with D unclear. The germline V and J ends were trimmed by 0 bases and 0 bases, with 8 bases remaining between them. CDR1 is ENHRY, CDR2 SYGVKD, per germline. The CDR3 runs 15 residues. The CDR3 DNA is TGTGCCATCAGTGAGTCGCAGGCGATGAACACTGAAGCTTTCTTT. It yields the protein CAISESQAMNTEAFF.

CDR3 sequence (DNA): TGCAGTGCTAGCGGGACAGGGGTTATCGAGCAGTACTTC. This sequence encodes CSASGTGVIEQYF. This chain links TRBV20-1 with TRBJ2-7, with 10 bases fitting TRBD1. CDR3 length: 13 amino acids. Germline V CDR1 and CDR2: DFQATT, SNEGSKA (reference sequence). V shed 3 bases and J 6 bases; nucleotides not matched to a gene: 5.

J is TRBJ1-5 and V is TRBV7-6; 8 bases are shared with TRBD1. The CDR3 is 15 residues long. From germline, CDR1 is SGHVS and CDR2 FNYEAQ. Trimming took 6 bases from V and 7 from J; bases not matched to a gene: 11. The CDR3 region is CASSLQGDAGQPQHF. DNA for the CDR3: TGTGCCAGCAGTTTACAGGGGGATGCAGGACAGCCCCAGCATTTT.

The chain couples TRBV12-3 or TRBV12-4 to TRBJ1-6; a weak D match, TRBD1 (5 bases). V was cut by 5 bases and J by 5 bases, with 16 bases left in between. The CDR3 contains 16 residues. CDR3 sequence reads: CASSMYGTGHNSPLHF. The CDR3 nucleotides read TGTGCCAGCAGTATGTATGGTACGGGACATAATTCACCCCTCCACTTT.

DNA of the CDR3: TGCAGTGCTGGTCCCCTCCATCAGCCCCAGCATTTT. Its translation is CSAGPLHQPQHF. This sequence joins TRBV20-1 and TRBJ1-5; D unresolved. The ends were cut back, 5 bases at V and 5 bases at J, with 10 bases in the middle. Germline V CDR1 and CDR2: DFQATT, SNEGSKA (reference sequence). The CDR3 sequence is 12 residues long.

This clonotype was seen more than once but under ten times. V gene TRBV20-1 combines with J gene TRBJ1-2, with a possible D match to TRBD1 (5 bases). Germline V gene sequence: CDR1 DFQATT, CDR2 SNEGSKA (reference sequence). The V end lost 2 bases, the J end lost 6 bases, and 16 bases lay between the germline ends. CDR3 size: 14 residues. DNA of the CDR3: TGCAGTGCTAGATCGGGACTTCGGGGAGATGGCTACACCTTC. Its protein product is CSARSGLRGDGYTF.